The T cell receptor (beta chain) described here comes from a study of post-analysis software for immune sequencing data. Overall study context: The study covered relapsing-remitting, secondary progressive and progressive-relapsing courses of multiple sclerosis.

Turning to this clonotype: Antigen: not known.

Broader study findings: Significantly lower normalized Chao1 diversity was seen in multiple sclerosis patients than in controls. Among 5 or 6 TRBV segments more frequent in patients than controls were TRBV5-6, TRBV5-1 and TRBV20-1.

Germline CDR1 reads MGHDK; CDR2 reads SYGVNS. The CDR3 has 10 residues. Tagging with unique molecular identifiers was a feature of the TCR beta cDNA libraries. TCRdb reprocessed the PCR reads via MiXCR and lists one record per CDR3 protein. The table lists approximately 400,000 distinct CDR3 sequences, 30% to 45% of them singletons. The sample consisted of blood. J is TRBJ2-7 and V is TRBV25-1, with D unresolved. The closer fit of TRBJ2-5 to the DNA end suggests the J call may be wrong. The TCR was taken from a girl aged 5 to 17 with multiple sclerosis. The DNA for the CDR3 is TGTGCCAGCAGTGATAAGACCCAGTACTTC. This translates into CASSDKTQYF.